The rows below give T cell receptor beta chains drawn from one sample of a study of shared clonotypes between healthy human individuals. Using immunoSEQ multiplex PCR, the repertoire was profiled, and TCRdb retains in-frame clones only, with some absent. Of more than 500,000 clones listed, roughly 96% are singletons. Specimen: naive CD8+ T cells sorted from blood. These receptors were collected from a woman aged 25 to 39 in good health. The CDR3 runs from the conserved cysteine through the conserved F or W. Each record gives: clone size, J gene, V gene, D gene, CDR3 DNA, CDR3 protein. D genes are given only for firm matches. Only some rows state a clone size, as once, few, many or a class for expanded clones.

clone_size: once
j_call: TRBJ1-4
v_call: TRBV5-4
d_call: .
cdr3_nt: TGTGCCAGCAGCTTGGGGGCTACAAGGTTGAATGAAAAACTGTTTTTT
cdr3_aa: CASSLGATRLNEKLFF

clone_size: .
j_call: TRBJ1-1
v_call: TRBV21-1
d_call: .
cdr3_nt: TGTGCCAGCGTAAACGACAGGACCACTGAAGCTTTCTTT
cdr3_aa: CASVNDRTTEAFF

clone_size: .
j_call: TRBJ2-1
v_call: TRBV27
d_call: .
cdr3_nt: TGTGCCAGCACCCTAAGCGGTTATAGCTCCTACAATGAGCAGTTCTTC
cdr3_aa: CASTLSGYSSYNEQFF

clone_size: .
j_call: TRBJ2-7
v_call: TRBV27
d_call: TRBD2
cdr3_nt: TGTGCCAGCAGTTTAGGAAGCGGGACCCGCGAGCAGTACTTC
cdr3_aa: CASSLGSGTREQYF

clone_size: .
j_call: TRBJ2-7
v_call: TRBV19
d_call: TRBD2
cdr3_nt: TGTGCCAGTAGTATACTAGCGGGAGGAACCTACGAGCAGTACTTC
cdr3_aa: CASSILAGGTYEQYF

clone_size: .
j_call: TRBJ2-7
v_call: TRBV5-6
d_call: TRBD2
cdr3_nt: TGTGCCAGCAGCTTGGGACTAGCGGTCTACGAGCAGTACTTC
cdr3_aa: CASSLGLAVYEQYF

clone_size: .
j_call: TRBJ2-3
v_call: TRBV27
d_call: TRBD1
cdr3_nt: TGTGCCAGCAGTTTCAGGGGGCCAGGGGGATATACGCAGTATTTT
cdr3_aa: CASSFRGPGGYTQYF

clone_size: .
j_call: TRBJ2-7
v_call: TRBV6-1
d_call: .
cdr3_nt: TGTGCCAGCAGTGAAGTGAGGGGGGCCAGCGGGGCCTACGAGCAGTACTTC
cdr3_aa: CASSEVRGASGAYEQYF

clone_size: .
j_call: TRBJ2-7
v_call: TRBV27
d_call: .
cdr3_nt: TGTGCCAGCAGTTTATTTTCCGACCGTTTTTCCTACGAGCAGTACTTC
cdr3_aa: CASSLFSDRFSYEQYF

clone_size: once
j_call: TRBJ2-3
v_call: TRBV28
d_call: TRBD1
cdr3_nt: TGTGCCAGCAGTTTATTAGGACAGGGGGCAGGAGATACGCAGTATTTT
cdr3_aa: CASSLLGQGAGDTQYF

clone_size: .
j_call: TRBJ2-7
v_call: TRBV29-1
d_call: .
cdr3_nt: TGCAGCGTTGTGAGCAGTCTTGCCTACGAGCAGTACTTC
cdr3_aa: CSVVSSLAYEQYF

clone_size: once
j_call: TRBJ2-2
v_call: TRBV6-6
d_call: .
cdr3_nt: TGTGCCAGCAGCATTCCGGGCCTTGGCACCGGGGAGCTGTTTTTT
cdr3_aa: CASSIPGLGTGELFF

clone_size: .
j_call: TRBJ2-7
v_call: TRBV7-2
d_call: .
cdr3_nt: TGTGCCAGCAGCACCCCATCAGGGTACAACGAGCAGTACTTC
cdr3_aa: CASSTPSGYNEQYF

clone_size: .
j_call: TRBJ2-1
v_call: TRBV5-6
d_call: .
cdr3_nt: TGTGCCAGCAGCTGGGGCCGGACGGGTTACAATGAGCAGTTCTTC
cdr3_aa: CASSWGRTGYNEQFF

clone_size: .
j_call: TRBJ2-1
v_call: TRBV27
d_call: .
cdr3_nt: TGTGCCAGCAGCCCCCGCTTTGCGGCCAATGAGCAGTTCTTC
cdr3_aa: CASSPRFAANEQFF

clone_size: .
j_call: TRBJ2-7
v_call: TRBV11-2
d_call: .
cdr3_nt: TGTGCCAGCAGCTTCGGTAACGAGCAGTACTTC
cdr3_aa: CASSFGNEQYF

clone_size: .
j_call: TRBJ2-7
v_call: TRBV28
d_call: .
cdr3_nt: TGTGCCAGCAGTTCCGGGCCCTCGGCTTGGAGCTCCTACGAGCAGTACTTC
cdr3_aa: CASSSGPSAWSSYEQYF

clone_size: once
j_call: TRBJ2-2
v_call: TRBV28
d_call: .
cdr3_nt: TGTGCCAGCAGCATCCGAGGCACCGGGGAGCTGTTTTTT
cdr3_aa: CASSIRGTGELFF

clone_size: .
j_call: TRBJ2-5
v_call: TRBV6-5
d_call: .
cdr3_nt: TGTGCCAGCAGTTACCCATCGATCAGGGGCCAAGAGACCCAGTACTTC
cdr3_aa: CASSYPSIRGQETQYF

clone_size: .
j_call: TRBJ2-7
v_call: TRBV7-9
d_call: .
cdr3_nt: TGTGCCGGGGGGGCCGCCTACGAGCAGTACTTC
cdr3_aa: CAGGAAYEQYF

clone_size: .
j_call: TRBJ2-7
v_call: TRBV27
d_call: TRBD1
cdr3_nt: TGTGCCAGCAGTGCCGGGACAGGGGGTGCCTACGAGCAGTACTTC
cdr3_aa: CASSAGTGGAYEQYF

clone_size: .
j_call: TRBJ2-1
v_call: TRBV9
d_call: TRBD2
cdr3_nt: TGTGCCAGCAGCGTGGCGGGAGGCAATGAGCAGTTCTTC
cdr3_aa: CASSVAGGNEQFF

clone_size: .
j_call: TRBJ2-7
v_call: TRBV11-2
d_call: TRBD1
cdr3_nt: TGTGCCAGCAGCTTAGAGGGTTCAGGGGGATACGAGCAGTACTTC
cdr3_aa: CASSLEGSGGYEQYF

clone_size: .
j_call: TRBJ1-2
v_call: TRBV4-1
d_call: .
cdr3_nt: TGCGCCAGCAGCCACGGGGAAGGCTACACCTTC
cdr3_aa: CASSHGEGYTF

clone_size: .
j_call: TRBJ2-3
v_call: TRBV4-2
d_call: TRBD2
cdr3_nt: TGTGCCAGCAACCGGGGGGGTGACACAGATACGCAGTATTTT
cdr3_aa: CASNRGGDTDTQYF

clone_size: .
j_call: TRBJ2-7
v_call: TRBV4-1
d_call: TRBD2
cdr3_nt: TGCGCCAGCAGCCATACTTTAAGGACTAGTCGCGAGCAGTACTTC
cdr3_aa: CASSHTLRTSREQYF

clone_size: .
j_call: TRBJ2-7
v_call: TRBV28
d_call: .
cdr3_nt: TGTGCCAGCAGTCAATCAGGGGGGAGGTACGAGCAGTACTTC
cdr3_aa: CASSQSGGRYEQYF

clone_size: .
j_call: TRBJ1-2
v_call: TRBV6-5
d_call: TRBD1
cdr3_nt: TGTGCCAGCAGTTACAAACAGGGGGCTGTAGGCTATGGCTACACCTTC
cdr3_aa: CASSYKQGAVGYGYTF

clone_size: .
j_call: TRBJ2-3
v_call: TRBV7-2
d_call: .
cdr3_nt: TGTGCCAGCAGCTTAATGATTGGAGATACGCAGTATTTT
cdr3_aa: CASSLMIGDTQYF

clone_size: .
j_call: TRBJ2-3
v_call: TRBV29-1
d_call: .
cdr3_nt: TGCAGCGCCCCCTTGGGTGAGCAAGATACGCAGTATTTT
cdr3_aa: CSAPLGEQDTQYF

clone_size: .
j_call: TRBJ2-7
v_call: TRBV28
d_call: .
cdr3_nt: TGTGCCAGCAGCCCATCTCACGAGCAGTACTTC
cdr3_aa: CASSPSHEQYF

clone_size: .
j_call: TRBJ2-7
v_call: TRBV11-2
d_call: .
cdr3_nt: TGTGCCAGCAGCTTAGGGGGTGGGTACGAGCAGTACTTC
cdr3_aa: CASSLGGGYEQYF

clone_size: .
j_call: TRBJ2-1
v_call: TRBV9
d_call: .
cdr3_nt: TGTGCCAGCAGCGAAGAGGGAGGTTCCTACAATGAGCAGTTCTTC
cdr3_aa: CASSEEGGSYNEQFF

clone_size: .
j_call: TRBJ1-5
v_call: TRBV21-1
d_call: .
cdr3_nt: TGTGCCAGCAGTCCAGGGCTACATAGCAATCAGCCCCAGCATTTT
cdr3_aa: CASSPGLHSNQPQHF

clone_size: .
j_call: TRBJ2-7
v_call: TRBV27
d_call: TRBD1
cdr3_nt: TGTGCCAGCAGTGGGACAGGGGTTTCCTACGAGCAGTACTTC
cdr3_aa: CASSGTGVSYEQYF

clone_size: .
j_call: TRBJ1-5
v_call: TRBV27
d_call: .
cdr3_nt: TGTGCCAGCAGTCCTTCCAGTAGTCTTTTTCAGCCCCAGCATTTT
cdr3_aa: CASSPSSSLFQPQHF

clone_size: .
j_call: TRBJ2-7
v_call: TRBV2
d_call: TRBD1
cdr3_nt: TGTGCCAGCAGCCTGACAGGGTCTTACGAGCAGTACTTC
cdr3_aa: CASSLTGSYEQYF

clone_size: .
j_call: TRBJ1-4
v_call: TRBV30
d_call: .
cdr3_nt: TGTGCCTGGAGTGTACTGCAAGGGACCGGTGAAAAACTGTTTTTT
cdr3_aa: CAWSVLQGTGEKLFF

clone_size: .
j_call: TRBJ2-7
v_call: TRBV27
d_call: .
cdr3_nt: TGTGCCAGCAGTTTATCTGGACAGAGGTCCGAGCAGTACTTC
cdr3_aa: CASSLSGQRSEQYF

clone_size: .
j_call: TRBJ2-7
v_call: TRBV5-1
d_call: .
cdr3_nt: TGCGCCAGCAGCTTGGACATGGGAGACCCGTGGGAGCAGTACTTC
cdr3_aa: CASSLDMGDPWEQYF

clone_size: .
j_call: TRBJ2-3
v_call: TRBV28
d_call: TRBD1
cdr3_nt: TGTGCCAGCAGTCCGGGGACAGGGTTAGATACGCAGTATTTT
cdr3_aa: CASSPGTGLDTQYF

clone_size: .
j_call: TRBJ2-3
v_call: TRBV29-1
d_call: TRBD2
cdr3_nt: TGCAGCGTCCGACTAGCGGGAGGAGACCCAATAAGCACAGATACGCAGTATTTT
cdr3_aa: CSVRLAGGDPISTDTQYF

clone_size: .
j_call: TRBJ1-2
v_call: TRBV9
d_call: .
cdr3_nt: TGTGCCAGCAGCGTAGCGGACGGGGGGGATTATGGCTACACCTTC
cdr3_aa: CASSVADGGDYGYTF

clone_size: .
j_call: TRBJ2-7
v_call: TRBV2
d_call: .
cdr3_nt: TGTGCCAGCAGCCCCCTCGCCTACGAGCAGTACTTC
cdr3_aa: CASSPLAYEQYF

clone_size: .
j_call: TRBJ1-5
v_call: TRBV27
d_call: TRBD1
cdr3_nt: TGTGCCAGCAGCCTTACAGGGGAGGCTAGCAATCAGCCCCAGCATTTT
cdr3_aa: CASSLTGEASNQPQHF

clone_size: once
j_call: TRBJ2-3
v_call: TRBV2
d_call: TRBD2
cdr3_nt: TGTGCCAGCAGGCTAGCGGGAGAGGGCACAGATACGCAGTATTTT
cdr3_aa: CASRLAGEGTDTQYF

clone_size: .
j_call: TRBJ2-7
v_call: TRBV5-6
d_call: TRBD2
cdr3_nt: TGTGCCAGCAGCCTGGGACTAGTCTACGAGCAGTACTTC
cdr3_aa: CASSLGLVYEQYF

clone_size: .
j_call: TRBJ2-7
v_call: TRBV27
d_call: .
cdr3_nt: TGTGCCAGCAGTTTACCAGGGAGCTCCTACGAGCAGTACTTC
cdr3_aa: CASSLPGSSYEQYF

clone_size: .
j_call: TRBJ2-3
v_call: TRBV6-1
d_call: .
cdr3_nt: TGTGCCAGCAGTGACTACGGACACCGTTTGGGTGCTAGCACAGATACGCAGTATTTT
cdr3_aa: CASSDYGHRLGASTDTQYF

clone_size: .
j_call: TRBJ1-1
v_call: TRBV11-1
d_call: TRBD1
cdr3_nt: TGTGCCAGCAGCGGGCGACAGGGTATGAACACTGAAGCTTTCTTT
cdr3_aa: CASSGRQGMNTEAFF

clone_size: .
j_call: TRBJ1-2
v_call: TRBV27
d_call: .
cdr3_nt: TGTGCCAGCAGTTCCGGGCCTCGGGGCTACACCTTC
cdr3_aa: CASSSGPRGYTF

clone_size: once
j_call: TRBJ2-7
v_call: TRBV5-1
d_call: TRBD2
cdr3_nt: TGCGCCAGCAGCTTAGATAGCGGGAGGTCCTACGAGCAGTACTTC
cdr3_aa: CASSLDSGRSYEQYF

clone_size: .
j_call: TRBJ1-1
v_call: TRBV4-2
d_call: .
cdr3_nt: TGTGCCAGCAGCTTCGGCGGAGGGTTGGGCACTGAAGCTTTCTTT
cdr3_aa: CASSFGGGLGTEAFF

clone_size: .
j_call: TRBJ2-7
v_call: TRBV11-2
d_call: TRBD2
cdr3_nt: TGTGCCAGCAGCTTTAGCGGGAGGGCCCCCTACGAGCAGTACTTC
cdr3_aa: CASSFSGRAPYEQYF

clone_size: .
j_call: TRBJ2-7
v_call: TRBV5-4
d_call: TRBD2
cdr3_nt: TGTGCCAGCAGCCCCCCCGGGGGTAGCGGGAGGGCCTCCTACGAGCAGTACTTC
cdr3_aa: CASSPPGGSGRASYEQYF